Below are 16 T cell receptor beta chains sequenced from a single sample in a study of a mutant IDH1 vaccine in newly diagnosed glioma. For these receptors, no antigen is known. Clones were sequenced by immunoSEQ multiplex PCR, and TCRdb holds only the in-frame ones, with some missing. Here the sample spans about 120,000 clones, roughly 90% being singletons. Time point defined: week 11, during vaccination. All doses held 300 ug of mutant IDH1 20-mer peptide, with topical imiquimod. The starting material was PBMCs, obtained from a glioma patient whose treatment included an IDH1 peptide vaccine. The receptors were gathered from a woman aged 50 to 65 with glioma.

About this clone: This sample includes further DNA sequences coding for the same CDR3. The chain joins TRBV9 to TRBJ2-1; no clear D gene. CDR1 SGDLS and CDR2 YYNGEE come from the germline V gene. This CDR3 contains 14 residues. The ends were cut back, 1 base at V and 0 bases at J, with 5 bases in the middle. In DNA, the CDR3 is TGTGCCAGCAGCGTATCGGGCTCCTACAATGAGCAGTTCTTC. This codes for CASSVSGSYNEQFF.

J is TRBJ1-1 and V is TRBV15; D remains ambiguous. CDR3 length: 15 amino acids. V was shortened by 4 bases and J by 0 bases, with 12 bases between the two germline ends. Germline CDR1 reads LNHNV; CDR2 reads YYDKDF (reference sequence). As DNA, the CDR3 is TGTGCCACCAGCAAAGAGGGTGGGATGAACACTGAAGCTTTCTTT. Amino acid sequence: CATSKEGGMNTEAFF.

The chain is built from TRBV7-9 and TRBJ2-5; 13 nucleotides agree with TRBD2. Germline-derived CDR1 and CDR2 are SEHNR and FQNEAQ (reference sequence). This CDR3 spans 14 amino acids. J lost 13 bases, V lost 5 bases, and 10 bases had no gene match. CDR3 coding DNA: TGTGCCAGCAGCCCAGGACTAGCGGGAGCCGAAACGTACTTC. It encodes CASSPGLAGAETYF.

The genes are TRBV27 and TRBJ1-1, with a weak D call TRBD1 (6 bases). Trimming removed 5 bases from V and 8 bases from J, with 21 bases in between. The germline V gene encodes CDR1 MNHEY and CDR2 SMNVEV (reference sequence). This CDR3 spans 15 amino acids. CDR3 region: CASSPSGALRLEAFF. The CDR3 DNA follows: TGTGCCAGCAGTCCCTCAGGGGCCCTAAGACTAGAAGCTTTCTTT.

The chain recombines TRBV23-1 with TRBJ2-5, with 11 nucleotides matching TRBD2. TRBV23-1 belongs to the ORF category, with a function that is uncertain. Trimming took 4 bases from V and 5 from J; bases not matched to a gene: 6. There are 15 residues in the CDR3. Written as DNA, the CDR3 is TGCGCCAGCAGTCGCGCTAGCGGGAGGCGGGAGACCCAGTACTTC. It encodes CASSRASGRRETQYF.

CDR3 nucleotide sequence: TGTGCCAGCAGTTCGGGACAGCCACACCTCTCCTACGAGCAGTACTTC. It is translated as CASSSGQPHLSYEQYF. This chain uses TRBV27 with TRBJ2-7; TRBD1 matches at 7 bases. In germline, CDR1 is MNHEY, CDR2 SMNVEV (reference sequence). J was trimmed by 0 bases and V by 4 bases; bases with no gene match: 9. This CDR3 is built from 16 residues.

This clone was seen only once. This chain links TRBV18 with TRBJ2-1, with 7 nucleotides matching TRBD2. The CDR3 contains 16 residues. Germline V gene lookup returns CDR1 KGHSH and CDR2 LQKENI. J gave up 0 bases and V 3 bases, and 5 bases lay outside the gene matches. CDR3 sequence: CASSPLAASSYNEQFF. CDR3 sequence (DNA): TGTGCCAGCTCACCTCTAGCGGCTAGCTCCTACAATGAGCAGTTCTTC.

The chain combines TRBV30 with TRBJ1-4; a possible D gene is TRBD1 (5 bases). Per the germline V gene, CDR1 is GTSNPN and CDR2 is SVGIG (reference sequence). The CDR3 length is 13 residues. V was cut by 2 bases and J by 12 bases, with 16 bases left in between. CDR3 nucleotides: TGTGCCTGGAGTCCAGGGCCCCCGGGCGAACTGTTTTTT. This translates into CAWSPGPPGELFF. Based on the CDR3 plus reference TRBV30 and TRBJ1-4, the full variable domain is SQTIHQWPATLVQPVGSPLSLECTVEGTSNPNLYWYRQAAGRGLQLLFYSVGIGQISSEVPQNLSASRPQDRQFILSSKKLLLSDSGFYLCAWSPGPPGELFFGSGTQLSVL.

The gene calls are TRBV29-1 and TRBJ2-7; 9 nucleotides align to TRBD2. The CDR3 runs to 14 residues. With 3 bases clipped from V and 3 bases from J, the junction kept 6 bases outside the gene matches. Germline values: CDR1 SQVTM, CDR2 ANQGSEA. CDR3 residues: CSVEDSGGRYEQYF. The DNA of the CDR3 is TGCAGCGTTGAGGATAGCGGGGGCCGCTACGAGCAGTACTTC.

The chain links TRBV18 to TRBJ1-6, with D tentatively TRBD1 (5 bases). The V gene lost 2 bases and the J gene lost 4 bases, with 12 bases spanning the gap. The germline V gene encodes CDR1 KGHSH and CDR2 LQKENI. The CDR3 is 16 amino acids. The CDR3 bases are TGTGCCAGCTCACCAGAGGGGCAGGGTTATAATTCACCCCTCCACTTT. This gives the protein CASSPEGQGYNSPLHF.

The chain has TRBV5-1 and TRBJ1-6, with TRBD1 matching 7 bases. There are 17 residues in the CDR3. The germline gives CDR1 SGHRS, CDR2 YFSETQ. Trimming at V came to 4 bases and at J to 0 bases, leaving 7 bases not matched to a gene. CDR3 protein: CASSPGQLSSYNSPLHF. The CDR3 DNA reads as TGCGCCAGCAGCCCGGGACAGCTGAGCTCCTATAATTCACCCCTCCACTTT.

This sequence joins TRBV30 and TRBJ1-5, with D possibly matching TRBD1 (6 bases). V dropped 4 bases and J dropped 1 base, with 11 bases sitting between them. The CDR3 sequence is 14 residues long. Germline V gene data show CDR1 as GTSNPN and CDR2 as SVGIG (reference sequence). The DNA for the CDR3 is TGTGCCTGGAACCTCGGACAGAGCAATCAGCCCCAGCATTTT. It translates to CAWNLGQSNQPQHF.

The rearrangement joins TRBV27 to TRBJ1-2, with TRBD1 matching 7 bases. Germline CDR1 is MNHEY and CDR2 is SMNVEV (reference sequence). The CDR3 is made up of 12 amino acids. The V gene end was trimmed by 3 bases and the J gene end by 6 bases; junction bases not matched to a gene: 1. This CDR3 is CASSFQGDGYTF. In DNA, the CDR3 is TGTGCCAGCAGTTTCCAGGGGGATGGCTACACCTTC.

V gene TRBV15 combines with J gene TRBJ2-7; no firm D call. V lost 0 bases and J lost 6, with 6 bases in between. Looked up from germline, CDR1 is LNHNV and CDR2 is YYDKDF (reference sequence). The CDR3 contains 12 residues. CDR3 sequence reads: CATSRDWSEQYF. The CDR3 nucleotides read TGTGCCACCAGCAGAGATTGGTCCGAGCAGTACTTC.

V is TRBV19 and J is TRBJ1-1; tentatively, D is TRBD1 (6 bases). The CDR3 length is 15 residues. V was shortened by 3 bases and J by 1 base, with 12 bases between the two germline ends. In germline, CDR1 is LNHDA, CDR2 SQIVND (reference sequence). The DNA of the CDR3 is TGTGCCAGTAGTATTAGCCCGGGGGCGAACACTGAAGCTTTCTTT. It specifies CASSISPGANTEAFF.

This clone was seen only a few times. The V call is TRBV7-9, the J call TRBJ2-1; TRBD2 aligns across 7 bases. This CDR3 region has 12 residues. Germline V gene sequence: CDR1 SEHNR, CDR2 FQNEAQ (reference sequence). V was clipped by 4 bases and J by 15 bases; unmatched bases: 9. This chain's CDR3 is CASSSLSGTLFF. The DNA for the CDR3 is TGTGCCAGCAGCTCTCTGAGCGGGACTCTGTTCTTC.